Below, 2 T cell receptor beta chains from the same sample are listed, as sequenced in a study of response to subunit inactivated influenza vaccine. TCRdb fed the RT-PCR reads into MiXCR, producing one record per CDR3 protein. The data show 650,000 to 700,000 distinct CDR3 sequences, about a sixth seen once. The sample was PBMCs from blood, taken 12 days after vaccination. Every receptor here comes from a man aged 50 or older who received an inactivated influenza vaccine.

This clonotype was observed a handful of times. This rearrangement joins TRBV2 to TRBJ2-7; 7 positions agree with TRBD2. After removal of 8 bases from V and 4 bases from J, the junction contained 2 bases not matched to a gene. The CDR3 spans 11 residues. In germline, CDR1 is SNHLY, CDR2 FYNNEI. The CDR3 sequence is CASQRGYEQYF. The CDR3 DNA is TGTGCCAGCCAGCGGGGTTACGAGCAGTACTTC.

This clonotype was picked up a small number of times. The chain links TRBV15 to TRBJ2-6; D uncertain. In germline, CDR1 is LNHNV, CDR2 YYDKDF (reference sequence). Trimming cost V 4 bases and J 0 bases, with 4 bases left between them. The CDR3 spans 14 residues. For the CDR3, the DNA is TGTGCCACCAGCACCTTCTCTGGGGCCAACGTCCTGACTTTC. Amino acid sequence: CATSTFSGANVLTF.